Reported below is one T cell receptor (beta chain). Germline assignment: CDR1 SGHRS and CDR2 YFSETQ. This CDR3 region has 15 residues. Deletions cut 0 bases from V and 0 bases from J, with 6 bases between. These data are taken from a study of blood T cell repertoires in COVID-19. Assay: immunoSEQ multiplex PCR; the TCRdb copy retains only in-frame clones and omits some. The sample holds under 200,000 clones, over 75% seen once. The source material was peripheral blood. This chain uses TRBV5-1 with TRBJ2-2, with D perhaps matching TRBD1 (6 bases). The sequence came from a man aged 35 to 55 with active or convalescent COVID-19. In nucleotides, the CDR3 is TGCGCCAGCAGCTTGGCAGGGGCGAACACCGGGGAGCTGTTTTTT. Its protein product is CASSLAGANTGELFF.